The rows below give T cell receptor beta chains drawn from one sample of a study of cytomegalovirus exposure and HLA in healthy donors. The assay was immunoSEQ multiplex PCR, and TCRdb's table has in-frame clones only and misses some. The table gives about 110,000 clones; the top ten clones make up around 4% of it. The sequencing sample was made of PBMCs. The receptor source for this set is a young man in good health and CMV-seronegative. Each CDR3 is given with its conserved first and last residue. Fields, in order: CDR3 DNA, CDR3 protein, D gene, J gene, V gene. A D gene is named only where the DNA matches it firmly.

DNA: TGTGCTTTTGGGAGCTACAATAATGAAAAACTGTTTTTT; CDR3: CAFGSYNNEKLFF; D: NA; J: TRBJ1-4; V: TRBV2
DNA: TGCGCCAGCAGTGATCCATTTGTTTTTGAAGCTTTCTTT; CDR3: CASSDPFVFEAFF; D: NA; J: TRBJ1-1; V: TRBV10-2
DNA: TGTGCCAGCAGCTTAGGGGGCAGCCCCTACGAGCAGTACTTC; CDR3: CASSLGGSPYEQYF; D: NA; J: TRBJ2-7; V: TRBV7-9
DNA: TGTGCCAGCAGCTTAGCTACAGCTAGCAATCAGCCCCAGCATTTT; CDR3: CASSLATASNQPQHF; D: NA; J: TRBJ1-5; V: TRBV7-8
DNA: TGTGCCACCAGCAGGACAGTCCCCAATCAGCCCCAGCATTTT; CDR3: CATSRTVPNQPQHF; D: NA; J: TRBJ1-5; V: TRBV15
DNA: TGCGCCAGCAGCCACGGAGGACTGGATAACGACATTCAGTACTTC; CDR3: CASSHGGLDNDIQYF; D: NA; J: TRBJ2-4; V: TRBV4-1
DNA: TGCGCCAGCAGCAAGGGACAGGGGTCCTACGAGCAGTACTTC; CDR3: CASSKGQGSYEQYF; D: TRBD1; J: TRBJ2-7; V: TRBV5-1
DNA: TGTGCCAGCAGTCCCCTAAGCAACCAGGGATTCTACAATGAGCAGTTCTTC; CDR3: CASSPLSNQGFYNEQFF; D: NA; J: TRBJ2-1; V: TRBV7-9
DNA: TGTGCCAGCAGCCCGCTACAGGGGGCGTCGAATGAAAAACTGTTTTTT; CDR3: CASSPLQGASNEKLFF; D: TRBD1; J: TRBJ1-4; V: TRBV11-2
DNA: TGTGCCAGCAGTGAAGGGTCATCTTGGATAGAGCGAGAGACCCAGTACTTC; CDR3: CASSEGSSWIERETQYF; D: NA; J: TRBJ2-5; V: TRBV6-1
DNA: TGTGCCAGTAAGGCAGTAACTAGCGGGGTGAATGAGCAGTTCTTC; CDR3: CASKAVTSGVNEQFF; D: TRBD2; J: TRBJ2-1; V: TRBV19
DNA: TGTGCCAGCAGGTCTAGCGGGAGGAGAACCGGGGAGCTGTTTTTT; CDR3: CASRSSGRRTGELFF; D: TRBD2; J: TRBJ2-2; V: TRBV2
DNA: TGTGCCATCAGGCGGACAGGGGTGATCGGAGATGAGCAGTTCTTC; CDR3: CAIRRTGVIGDEQFF; D: TRBD1; J: TRBJ2-1; V: TRBV10-3
DNA: TGCGCCAGCAGCCAAACCTCGGTGAGCTGGGGGGCCAACGTCCTGACTTTC; CDR3: CASSQTSVSWGANVLTF; D: NA; J: TRBJ2-6; V: TRBV5-1
DNA: TGTGCCAGCAGCTTAGGGACAGGGAACAATGAGCAGTTCTTC; CDR3: CASSLGTGNNEQFF; D: TRBD1; J: TRBJ2-1; V: TRBV7-2
DNA: TGCGCCAGCAGCTACACCGGGACAGGCTTACAAGAGACCCAGTACTTC; CDR3: CASSYTGTGLQETQYF; D: TRBD1; J: TRBJ2-5; V: TRBV5-1
DNA: TGTGCCAGCAGCTTTACGTCTCCGGGAGATACGCAGTATTTT; CDR3: CASSFTSPGDTQYF; D: NA; J: TRBJ2-3; V: TRBV7-6
DNA: TGTGCCAGCAGTCCCGGCGGCAGATTGAATCAGCCCCAGCATTTT; CDR3: CASSPGGRLNQPQHF; D: NA; J: TRBJ1-5; V: TRBV27
DNA: TGCGCCAGCAGCTTCAACAGGGAGATGGAGACCCAGTACTTC; CDR3: CASSFNREMETQYF; D: NA; J: TRBJ2-5; V: TRBV5-1
DNA: TGTGCCAGCGGGAGAGCGGTTAGCTCCTACGAGCAGTACTTC; CDR3: CASGRAVSSYEQYF; D: NA; J: TRBJ2-7; V: TRBV27
DNA: TGTGCCAGTAGTATTCGCAGAATGAACACTGAAGCTTTCTTT; CDR3: CASSIRRMNTEAFF; D: NA; J: TRBJ1-1; V: TRBV19
DNA: TGTGCCAGCAGCGGAACAGGGGGGTATGGCTACACCTTC; CDR3: CASSGTGGYGYTF; D: TRBD1; J: TRBJ1-2; V: TRBV9
DNA: TGTGCCAGCAGTTTATACCCGGGACAGCCCCAGCATTTT; CDR3: CASSLYPGQPQHF; D: NA; J: TRBJ1-5; V: TRBV27
DNA: TGCGCCAGCAGCCAAGATAGGGGTAGCAATCAGCCCCAGCATTTT; CDR3: CASSQDRGSNQPQHF; D: NA; J: TRBJ1-5; V: TRBV4-1
DNA: TGTGCCAGCAGCTTAGTGAGGGGGCGATACGAGCAGTACTTC; CDR3: CASSLVRGRYEQYF; D: TRBD1; J: TRBJ2-7; V: TRBV11-2
DNA: TGCGCCAGCAGCCAAGAAAGGGGGAAGAGCAATCAGCCCCAGCATTTT; CDR3: CASSQERGKSNQPQHF; D: NA; J: TRBJ1-5; V: TRBV4-1
DNA: TGTGCCAGCGGGGACAGGGGAGGTGGAAACACCATATATTTT; CDR3: CASGDRGGGNTIYF; D: TRBD1; J: TRBJ1-3; V: TRBV6-1
DNA: TGTGCCAGCAGCTCTAGCGGGGGGGCCATTGATGAGCAGTTCTTC; CDR3: CASSSSGGAIDEQFF; D: TRBD2; J: TRBJ2-1; V: TRBV7-6
DNA: TGCGCCAGCAGCCTGGGGGGACAGGGTTTTACAGATACGCAGTATTTT; CDR3: CASSLGGQGFTDTQYF; D: TRBD1; J: TRBJ2-3; V: TRBV5-1
DNA: TGCAGCGTTGGATTCGGGAATGAGCAGTTCTTC; CDR3: CSVGFGNEQFF; D: NA; J: TRBJ2-1; V: TRBV29-1
DNA: TGTGCCAGCAGCCCCCAGAGGGCCGGTCCCGGGGAGCTGTTTTTT; CDR3: CASSPQRAGPGELFF; D: NA; J: TRBJ2-2; V: TRBV7-9
DNA: TGTGCCAGCAGCCAAGTGCTCGGACAGGGGAGCAGCGGCGGCTACACCTTC; CDR3: CASSQVLGQGSSGGYTF; D: TRBD1; J: TRBJ1-2; V: TRBV4-2
DNA: TGTGCCAGCAGTGACCGAGACAGGGCGGGACAGCCCCAGCATTTT; CDR3: CASSDRDRAGQPQHF; D: TRBD1; J: TRBJ1-5; V: TRBV25-1
DNA: TGTGCCAGCAGCCCTCCCGGGACAGATAATCAGCCCCAGCATTTT; CDR3: CASSPPGTDNQPQHF; D: TRBD1; J: TRBJ1-5; V: TRBV7-9
DNA: TGTGCCAGCAGTGAAGACAGCTCCTACAATGAGCAGTTCTTC; CDR3: CASSEDSSYNEQFF; D: NA; J: TRBJ2-1; V: TRBV6-4
DNA: TGTGCCAGCAGTAAACAGGGTTGGACAGATACGCAGTATTTT; CDR3: CASSKQGWTDTQYF; D: NA; J: TRBJ2-3; V: TRBV6-5
DNA: TGTGCCAGCAGAAGGACAGACACAATCTATCAGCCCCAGCATTTT; CDR3: CASRRTDTIYQPQHF; D: NA; J: TRBJ1-5; V: TRBV2
DNA: TGTGCCACCAGCAGAGAGTGGAGGACAGGGGCTAGTGGCTACACCTTC; CDR3: CATSREWRTGASGYTF; D: TRBD1; J: TRBJ1-2; V: TRBV15
DNA: TGTGCCAGCAGTAAAAGACAGGGGGTCGGTGGCAATCAGCCCCAGCATTTT; CDR3: CASSKRQGVGGNQPQHF; D: TRBD1; J: TRBJ1-5; V: TRBV2
DNA: TGTGCCAGCAGCTTCCGGGGGCAAGAGACCCAGTACTTC; CDR3: CASSFRGQETQYF; D: NA; J: TRBJ2-5; V: TRBV11-2
DNA: TGTGCCAGCAGCTCCGGGACAGGTCGTATGGGAGGCTACACCTTC; CDR3: CASSSGTGRMGGYTF; D: TRBD1; J: TRBJ1-2; V: TRBV11-2
DNA: TGTGCCAGCCAACAAATCGTAGAGGTGAACGGCGAGCAGTACTTC; CDR3: CASQQIVEVNGEQYF; D: NA; J: TRBJ2-7; V: TRBV28